What follows are 28 T cell receptor beta chains derived from one specimen sequenced in a study of T cell clonality in common variable immunodeficiency. Sequenced by immunoSEQ multiplex PCR; TCRdb stores in-frame clones only, minus some. The sample yields 52,000 or so clones, without any singletons. Sequenced: peripheral blood mononuclear cells. The receptors here all came from a person aged 18 to 70 in good health.

At least ten counts were recorded for this clone. The read comes to an end 3 residues before the CDR3 does, leaving the germline J gene to fill in the end. The gene calls are TRBV5-4 and TRBJ2-5; D is unclear. This CDR3 is built from 13 residues. Germline values: CDR1 SGHNT, CDR2 YYREEE (reference sequence). V was pared by 1 base and J by 3 bases, with 7 bases between. The CDR3 DNA, read in part, is TGTGCCAGCAGCTTGAAAAGGGAAGAGACC. This translates into CASSLKREET. The complete CDR3 sequence is CASSLKREETQYF.

Of note for this clone: A single base separates this from a much larger clone, so it may be a read error. The read ends 3 residues early relative to the CDR3; the germline J gene fills the gap. The chain has TRBV7-8 and TRBJ2-1; 12 bases are shared with TRBD1. Per germline, CDR1 SGHVS and CDR2 FQNEAQ. The CDR3 totals 16 residues. CDR3 bases read: TGTGCCAACAGCCCCCCCGGGACAGGGGGCCTCAATGAG. Translating gives CANSPPGTGGLNE. The whole CDR3 protein reads CANSPPGTGGLNEQFF. The variable domain in full, with the rest retrieved from reference TRBV7-8 and TRBJ2-1, is GAGVSQSPRYKVAKRGQDVALRCDPISGHVSLFWYQQALGQGPEFLTYFQNEAQLDKSGLPSDRFFAERPEGSVSTLKIQRTQQEDSAVYLCANSPPGTGGLNEQFFGPGTRLTVL.

This clone has ten or more counts. The CDR3 sequence: CASSQVARGGNTGELFF. The DNA read from the CDR3 is TGTGCCAGCAGCCAAGTGGCTAGAGGGGGGAACACCGGGGAG. This sequence joins TRBV4-2 and TRBJ2-2, with a possible D match to TRBD1 (6 bases). The CDR3 end falls 3 residues outside the read, so it is completed with the germline J gene. Germline V gene data show CDR1 as LGHNA and CDR2 as YNFKEQ. This CDR3 contains 17 residues. V was shortened by 1 base and J by 1 base, with 13 bases between the two germline ends.

This clone was seen repeatedly, ten times or more. The read gets to within 3 residues of the CDR3 end, and the germline J gene fills in the rest. The gene calls are TRBV12-3 or TRBV12-4 and TRBJ2-1; TRBD2 matches 10 bases. The CDR3 length is 14 residues. Losses at the gene ends were 3 bases for V and 8 bases for J; bases not matched to a gene: 4. The DNA read from the CDR3 is TGTGCCAGCAGTTTCTCTAGCGGGAGCCATGAG. Its protein is CASSFSSGSHE. The full CDR3 is CASSFSSGSHEQFF.

At least ten counts were recorded for this clone. The read terminates 3 residues before the CDR3 end, so the remaining end is supplied by the germline J gene. This sequence joins TRBV20-1 and TRBJ2-1; 10 bases are a match to TRBD2. The CDR3 contains 16 residues. Trimming took 0 bases from V and 5 from J; bases not matched to a gene: 7. Germline lookup yields CDR1 DFQATT and CDR2 SNEGSKA (reference sequence). Partial CDR3 DNA: TGCAGTGCTAGAGATGGGGGGCTAGCGGGGGACAATGAG. Protein product: CSARDGGLAGDNE. The whole CDR3 protein is CSARDGGLAGDNEQFF.

This clone was picked up many times. The read halts 3 residues ahead of the CDR3 end, with the missing end drawn from the germline J gene. This sequence joins TRBV4-1 and TRBJ2-1; D is undetermined. The germline V gene has CDR1 MGHRA and CDR2 YSYEKL. The CDR3 runs 17 residues. Trimming shortened V by 0 bases and J by 0 bases, and 12 bases separated the two germline ends. This chain's CDR3 is CASSQDAGPTSYNEQFF. The sequenced part of the CDR3 DNA is TGCGCCAGCAGCCAAGATGCCGGTCCCACCTCCTACAATGAG.

This clone was recorded at least ten times. The CDR3 protein is CASSPTGLSNGYTF. Partial CDR3 DNA: TGTGCCAGCTCACCAACAGGGCTCTCGAATGGC. This rearrangement joins TRBV18 to TRBJ1-2, with D tentatively TRBD1 (6 bases). Read data end 3 residues before the CDR3 end; the end is taken from the germline J gene. Per germline, CDR1 KGHSH and CDR2 LQKENI. Trimming stripped 2 bases from V and 6 bases from J, with 13 bases between. The CDR3 loop spans 14 amino acids.

This clone was detected many times. The CDR3 DNA, read in part, is TGCGCCAGCAGTGCTCGACTAGCGGCGGGTGAG. Amino acids: CASSARLAAGE. The full CDR3 reads CASSARLAAGEQFF. V usage is TRBV10-1 and J usage is TRBJ2-1; 9 bases map to TRBD2. The read gets to within 3 residues of the CDR3 end, and the germline J gene fills in the rest. The V gene end was trimmed by 4 bases and the J gene end by 9 bases; junction bases not matched to a gene: 7. Germline V gene lookup returns CDR1 WNHNN and CDR2 SYGVQD (reference sequence). The CDR3 covers 14 residues.

This clone has a count of ten or more. The missing CDR3 end, 3 residues past where the read stops, is filled in from the germline J gene. This rearrangement joins TRBV5-6 to TRBJ2-7; 7 bases are shared with TRBD2. There are 14 residues in the CDR3. The ends lost 3 bases at V and 3 bases at J; junction bases unmatched: 6. Germline CDR1 and CDR2: SGHDT and YYEEEE. The CDR3 protein is CASSSRLALYEQYF. CDR3 DNA, as far as it was read: TGTGCCAGCAGCTCCCGACTAGCTCTCTACGAG.

This clone was picked up many times. With the read ending 3 residues before the CDR3 end, the germline J gene is used to fill in that end. The gene calls are TRBV4-2 and TRBJ2-7, with 7 nucleotides matching TRBD2. The V gene end was trimmed by 1 base and the J gene end by 0 bases; junction bases not matched to a gene: 6. Germline V gene lookup returns CDR1 LGHNA and CDR2 YNFKEQ. The CDR3 covers 16 residues. The DNA read from the CDR3 is TGTGCCAGCAGCCAAGGTACAAGCGGGGACTCCTACGAG. Residues: CASSQGTSGDSYE. The whole CDR3 reads CASSQGTSGDSYEQYF.

This clone was seen repeatedly, ten times or more. The sequence runs out 3 residues before the end of the CDR3; the remainder is reconstructed from the germline J gene. The chain joins TRBV9 to TRBJ2-5; 7 nucleotides agree with TRBD1. Per the germline V gene, CDR1 is SGDLS and CDR2 is YYNGEE. With V trimmed by 0 bases and J by 3 bases, 5 bases remained unmatched. This CDR3 region has 15 residues. CDR3 DNA, as far as it was read: TGTGCCAGCAGCGTAGGGGACAGAGGAGAAGAGACC. Translating gives CASSVGDRGEET. Given in full, the CDR3 is CASSVGDRGEETQYF.

This clone was detected many times. The read falls 3 residues short of the CDR3 end, and the missing part is taken from the germline J gene. This chain connects TRBV14 to TRBJ2-1; 10 nucleotides line up with TRBD2. The CDR3 covers 19 residues. CDR1 SGHDN and CDR2 FVKESK come from the germline V gene. J gave up 2 bases and V 4 bases, and 14 bases lay outside the gene matches. The part of the CDR3 DNA that was read is TGTGCCAGCAGCCCCCATAAACTAGCGGGACAATTAACCTACAATGAG. Translating it yields CASSPHKLAGQLTYNE. In full, the CDR3 reads CASSPHKLAGQLTYNEQFF.

This clone was counted at least ten times. The read ends 3 residues before the CDR3 terminus; that terminus is restored from the germline J gene. This chain joins TRBV19 and TRBJ1-1; the D is unclear. The germline V gene encodes CDR1 LNHDA and CDR2 SQIVND (reference sequence). This CDR3 has 15 amino acids. Incomplete CDR3 DNA: TGTGCCAGTAGTATAGCTTTTTCCGGGGTCGAAGAA. It encodes CASSIAFSGVEE. The full CDR3 protein reads CASSIAFSGVEEAFF.

As regards this clone: With the read ending 3 residues before the CDR3 end, the germline J gene is used to fill in that end. V gene TRBV10-2 combines with J gene TRBJ1-1; D might be TRBD1 (6 bases). Per germline, CDR1 WSHSY and CDR2 SAAADI. The CDR3 consists of 13 residues. V was pared by 10 bases and J by 1 base, with 13 bases between. The part of the CDR3 DNA that was read is TGCGCCACCGACGGACAGTCGAACACTGAA. Its translation: CATDGQSNTE. The CDR3 in full is CATDGQSNTEAFF.

At least ten counts were recorded for this clone. Read sequence stops 3 residues before the CDR3 end, and the germline J gene provides the missing end. The chain is built from TRBV18 and TRBJ1-4; 9 bases are a match to TRBD1. V shed 5 bases, J shed 9 bases, and the junction held 19 bases outside the gene matches. This CDR3 has 18 residues. Germline V CDR1 and CDR2: KGHSH, LQKENI. CDR3 region: CASSVTGTGMSLRQKLFF. Partial CDR3 DNA: TGTGCCAGCTCAGTCACCGGGACAGGGATGTCCTTGAGGCAAAAA. The full variable domain, completed using reference TRBV18 and TRBJ1-4, is NAGVMQNPRHLVRRRGQEARLRCSPMKGHSHVYWYRQLPEEGLKFMVYLQKENIIDESGMPKERFSAEFPKEGPSILRIQQVVRGDSAAYFCASSVTGTGMSLRQKLFFGSGTQLSVL.

This clone was observed many times. The CDR3 end falls 3 residues outside the read, so it is completed with the germline J gene. The chain combines TRBV4-1 with TRBJ2-5; 7 nucleotides agree with TRBD1. The CDR3 totals 16 residues. Losses at the gene ends were 1 base for V and 1 base for J; bases not matched to a gene: 6. Germline V lookup: CDR1 MGHRA, CDR2 YSYEKL. The CDR3 loop is CASSQGGQRIQETQYF. CDR3 DNA, as far as it was read: TGCGCCAGCAGCCAAGGGGGACAGCGAATCCAAGAGACC.

This clone has ten or more counts. The CDR3 end is not reached by the read, which stops 3 residues before it; the germline J gene fills it in. J is TRBJ2-1 and V is TRBV5-5; D remains ambiguous. Germline CDR1 and CDR2: SGHKS and YYEKEE (reference sequence). V lost 0 bases, J lost 9 bases, and 7 bases lay in between. This CDR3 contains 12 residues. The sequenced CDR3 bases are TGTGCCAGCAGCTTGGTCGGTGTTGAG. Translation gives CASSLVGVE. From start to end, the CDR3 is CASSLVGVEQFF.

In this sample, this clone turned up many times. The read terminates 3 residues ahead of where the CDR3 ends, so the germline J gene completes it. This rearrangement joins TRBV2 to TRBJ1-5; possible D gene TRBD1, 6 bases. Trimming shortened V by 6 bases and J by 7 bases, and 13 bases separated the two germline ends. CDR1 is SNHLY, CDR2 FYNNEI, per germline. The CDR3 covers 13 residues. CDR3 in amino acids: CASRETGRQPQHF. The CDR3 bases that were read are TGTGCCAGCAGAGAAACAGGGAGACAGCCC.

The sample holds many counts of this clone. The read ends 3 residues early relative to the CDR3; the germline J gene fills the gap. J is TRBJ2-5 and V is TRBV18; weak D call: TRBD1 (6 bases). The CDR3 spans 17 residues. Germline CDR1 reads KGHSH; CDR2 reads LQKENI. V lost 0 bases and J lost 5, with 19 bases in between. This chain's CDR3 is CASSPPVRQALGETQYF. CDR3 bases read: TGTGCCAGCTCACCACCAGTTCGACAGGCTCTGGGGGAGACC.

This clone has only a few counts. The read terminates 3 residues ahead of where the CDR3 ends, so the germline J gene completes it. The chain is built from TRBV7-9 and TRBJ2-2; D perhaps matches TRBD1 (5 bases). CDR1 SEHNR and CDR2 FQNEAQ come from the germline V gene (reference sequence). The CDR3 length is 15 residues. The part of the CDR3 DNA that was read is TGTGCCAGCAGCTTAGGTTCAGGGTCCCCGGAAAAG. Amino acids: CASSLGSGSPEK. The whole CDR3 reads CASSLGSGSPEKLFF.

This clone showed up just a few times. Read coverage stops 3 residues before the CDR3 terminus; the germline J gene supplies the remainder. This chain connects TRBV20-1 to TRBJ2-1, with 9 bases identical to TRBD2. Germline lookup yields CDR1 DFQATT and CDR2 SNEGSKA (reference sequence). The J segment lost 3 bases and the V segment lost 6 bases, leaving 9 bases of the junction unmatched. This CDR3 contains 15 residues. The sequenced part of the CDR3 DNA is TGCAGTGCGGGAGGCGGGAGGGCCGTCTACAATGAG. Translating it yields CSAGGGRAVYNE. The whole CDR3 sequence reads CSAGGGRAVYNEQFF.

This clone was recorded many times. Read data end 3 residues before the CDR3 end; the end is taken from the germline J gene. The V call is TRBV7-9, the J call TRBJ2-4, with TRBD1 matching over 9 bases. The CDR3 extends over 13 amino acids. The junction had 2 bases not matched to a gene; V was cut back by 5 bases and J by 6 bases. CDR1 SEHNR and CDR2 FQNEAQ come from the germline V gene (reference sequence). The CDR3: CASSRGQGNIQYF. The covered CDR3 bases are TGTGCCAGCAGCAGGGGACAGGGAAACATT.

This clone was seen ten or more times. Sequencing ends 3 residues short of the CDR3 end; the germline J gene provides the rest. V gene TRBV6-2 or TRBV6-3 combines with J gene TRBJ2-3; perhaps TRBD2 as D (6 bases). The CDR3 runs 13 residues. The germline V gene encodes CDR1 MNHEY and CDR2 SVGEGT. Partial CDR3 DNA: TGTGCCAGCAGACGGGACTCCCAAGAGACG. Amino acids: CASRRDSQET. The CDR3 in its entirety is CASRRDSQETQYF.

This clone was observed at least ten times. The read finishes 3 residues shy of the CDR3 end, and the germline J gene is used to complete it. This rearrangement joins TRBV7-2 to TRBJ1-4; D is unresolved. The CDR3 is made up of 13 amino acids. Germline lookup yields CDR1 SGHTA and CDR2 FQGNSA. CDR3 amino acids: CASRSGVGSPLFF. Partial CDR3 DNA: TGTGCCAGCAGATCCGGGGTGGGTTCACCA.

The table lists this clone with many counts. The CDR3 extends 3 residues past the end of the read, so its final part is completed from the germline J gene. The chain has TRBV6-1 and TRBJ1-3; TRBD1 matches 7 bases. The ends lost 5 bases at V and 4 bases at J; junction bases unmatched: 5. CDR1 MNHNS and CDR2 SASEGT come from the germline V gene. This CDR3 is built from 14 residues. CDR3 residues: CASSKDREGNTIYF. The sequenced CDR3 bases are TGTGCCAGCAGTAAAGACAGGGAAGGAAACACC.

In this sample, this clone turned up many times. The CDR3 end is not reached by the read, which stops 3 residues before it; the germline J gene fills it in. The rearrangement links TRBV5-1 to TRBJ1-5; possibly TRBD1 for D (6 bases). Germline CDR1 and CDR2: SGHRS and YFSETQ. Deletions cut 1 base from V and 0 bases from J, with 8 bases between. This CDR3 is 15 amino acids long. Partial CDR3 DNA: TGCGCCAGCAGCTTGCAGGGGTCTAGCAATCAGCCC. Translating gives CASSLQGSSNQP. The whole CDR3 sequence reads CASSLQGSSNQPQHF. The whole variable domain, remainder taken from reference TRBV5-1 and TRBJ1-5, is KAGVTQTPRYLIKTRGQQVTLSCSPISGHRSVSWYQQTPGQGLQFLFEYFSETQRNKGNFPGRFSGRQFSNSRSEMNVSTLELGDSALYLCASSLQGSSNQPQHFGDGTRLSIL.

On this clone itself: The CDR3 extends 3 residues past the end of the read, so its final part is completed from the germline J gene. The chain employs TRBV7-9 and TRBJ1-2, with a tentative D call TRBD1 (5 bases). Germline V gene lookup returns CDR1 SEHNR and CDR2 FQNEAQ (reference sequence). The CDR3 length is 14 residues. Partial CDR3 DNA: TGTGCCAGCAGCAGAGAATCAGGGTGGGATGAC. Translating gives CASSRESGWDD. The full-length CDR3 reads as CASSRESGWDDYTF.

This clone was picked up many times. The read ends 3 residues before the CDR3 terminus; that terminus is restored from the germline J gene. The chain is built from TRBV5-1 and TRBJ2-6, with TRBD1 matching over 7 bases. The CDR3 is 19 amino acids. Germline V gene data show CDR1 as SGHRS and CDR2 as YFSETQ. The junction had 15 bases not matched to a gene; V was cut back by 2 bases and J by 4 bases. Partial CDR3 DNA: TGCGCCAGCAGCTTTACCGGGACAGCGGACTTTATGGGGGCCAACGTC. It translates to CASSFTGTADFMGANV. The full-length CDR3 reads as CASSFTGTADFMGANVLTF.